A single sample gave rise to the 17 T cell receptor beta chains below, sequenced in a study of blood T cell repertoires in COVID-19. Assay: immunoSEQ multiplex PCR; the TCRdb copy retains only in-frame clones and omits some. The sample shows about 400,000 clones, roughly 90% of them seen only once. Source material: peripheral blood. These receptors were collected from a man aged 35-49 years with acute or convalescent COVID-19.

The rearrangement joins TRBV5-4 to TRBJ2-5, with 7 bases identical to TRBD1. The germline gives CDR1 SGHNT, CDR2 YYREEE (reference sequence). J gave up 4 bases and V 7 bases, and 13 bases lay outside the gene matches. CDR3 length equals 15 residues. The CDR3 DNA sequence: TGTGCCAGCGGTAGGGACAGCCTCGGAGGAGAGACCCAGTACTTC. Its protein product is CASGRDSLGGETQYF. Based on the CDR3 plus reference TRBV5-4 and TRBJ2-5, the full variable domain is ETGVTQSPTHLIKTRGQQVTLRCSSQSGHNTVSWYQQALGQGPQFIFQYYREEENGRGNFPPRFSGLQFPNYSSELNVNALELDDSALYLCASGRDSLGGETQYFGPGTRLLVL.

The V and J genes are TRBV11-2 and TRBJ1-1, with D unclear. Trimming removed 1 base from V and 8 bases from J, with 5 bases in between. The length of the CDR3 is 11 residues. Germline lookup yields CDR1 SGHAT and CDR2 FQNNGV. In nucleotides, the CDR3 is TGTGCCAGCAGCTTAGGCGCCGAAGCTTTCTTT. Protein sequence: CASSLGAEAFF.

The chain combines TRBV5-1 with TRBJ2-1, with 7 positions matching TRBD2. Germline values: CDR1 SGHRS, CDR2 YFSETQ. V lost 5 bases to trimming and J lost 4 bases; unmatched junction nucleotides: 12. The CDR3 runs to 16 residues. The CDR3 coding sequence is TGCGCCAGCAGTCAGCCCCGGGAGGCTCCTTACAATGAGCAGTTCTTC. It codes for CASSQPREAPYNEQFF.

This clone was detected only a few times. The chain employs TRBV9 and TRBJ1-2, with 7 bases fitting TRBD1. This CDR3 spans 17 amino acids. Looked up from germline, CDR1 is SGDLS and CDR2 is YYNGEE. The V segment lost 6 bases and the J segment 0 bases; nucleotides outside the gene matches: 14. Here the CDR3 DNA reads TGTGCCAGCACCTTAGGGACAGCTCCTCATTCTAACTATGGCTACACCTTC. This encodes CASTLGTAPHSNYGYTF. Full variable domain (rest looked up from reference TRBV9 and TRBJ1-2): DSGVTQTPKHLITATGQRVTLRCSPRSGDLSVYWYQQSLDQGLQFLIQYYNGEERAKGNILERFSAQQFPDLHSELNLSSLELGDSALYFCASTLGTAPHSNYGYTFGSGTRLTVV.

The chain couples TRBV5-5 to TRBJ1-2; the match to TRBD1 covers 8 bases. CDR1 is SGHKS and CDR2 is YYEKEE in the germline V gene (reference sequence). Trimming at V came to 2 bases and at J to 3 bases, leaving 6 bases not matched to a gene. The CDR3 spans 15 residues. CDR3 loop: CASSLRTGTDYGYTF. CDR3 sequence (DNA): TGTGCCAGCAGCTTACGGACAGGGACGGACTATGGCTACACCTTC.

This rearrangement joins TRBV29-1 to TRBJ1-6, with a possible D match to TRBD1 (5 bases). V was pared by 4 bases and J by 7 bases, with 17 bases between. There are 15 residues in the CDR3. Germline CDR1 and CDR2: SQVTM and ANQGSEA. CDR3 region: CSVAPPPGPNSPLHF. CDR3 coding DNA: TGCAGCGTTGCGCCCCCTCCAGGGCCCAATTCACCCCTCCACTTT.

The chain carries TRBV5-5 and TRBJ2-7; 8 bases agree with TRBD1. Germline V gene sequence: CDR1 SGHKS, CDR2 YYEKEE (reference sequence). CDR3 length: 16 residues. With V trimmed by 0 bases and J by 4 bases, 9 bases remained unmatched. The CDR3 loop reads CASSLVLGTGIYEQYF. The CDR3, as DNA: TGTGCCAGCAGCTTGGTATTGGGGACAGGAATTTACGAGCAGTACTTC.

This chain links TRBV12-3 or TRBV12-4 with TRBJ2-1; 8 nucleotides line up with TRBD2. The V gene end was trimmed by 8 bases and the J gene end by 5 bases; junction bases not matched to a gene: 5. The CDR3 totals 13 residues. CDR3 sequence (DNA): TGTGCCAGCTGCCGGGAGGGGAACAATGAGCAGTTCTTC. It yields the protein CASCREGNNEQFF.

The chain carries TRBV27 and TRBJ1-4, with 7 bases aligning to TRBD1. The CDR3 is 12 residues long. Germline CDR1 reads MNHEY; CDR2 reads SMNVEV (reference sequence). J was trimmed by 5 bases and V by 9 bases; bases with no gene match: 3. CDR3 loop: CASKQGNEKLFF. CDR3 DNA sequence: TGTGCCAGTAAACAGGGGAATGAAAAACTGTTTTTT.

The chain uses TRBV29-1 and TRBJ2-5, with 11 nucleotides matching TRBD1. Germline V gene lookup returns CDR1 SQVTM and CDR2 ANQGSEA. The CDR3 spans 17 residues. The ends lost 6 bases at V and 4 bases at J; junction bases unmatched: 16. CDR3 nucleotide sequence: TGCAGCGTAGAAAATCGGGACAGGGGGGTATTAGGAGAGACCCAGTACTTC. Its translation: CSVENRDRGVLGETQYF.

This chain uses TRBV7-9 with TRBJ2-7, with 12 bases fitting TRBD1. Germline CDR1 reads SEHNR; CDR2 reads FQNEAQ (reference sequence). V was clipped by 0 bases and J by 6 bases; unmatched bases: 6. The CDR3 extends over 16 amino acids. This CDR3 reads CASSLAPGQGATEQYF. Here the CDR3 DNA reads TGTGCCAGCAGCTTAGCTCCGGGACAGGGGGCGACCGAGCAGTACTTC.

This chain links TRBV9 with TRBJ2-1; D not certain. Germline V CDR1 and CDR2: SGDLS, YYNGEE. V was pared by 0 bases and J by 0 bases, with 7 bases between. The CDR3 covers 15 residues. CDR3 protein: CASSVAGVSYNEQFF. Written as DNA, the CDR3 is TGTGCCAGCAGCGTAGCTGGAGTCTCCTACAATGAGCAGTTCTTC.

This clone is medium-sized. The chain links TRBV23-1 to TRBJ2-3; 14 bases line up with TRBD2. TRBV23-1 is an open reading frame whose function is uncertain. The CDR3 loop spans 17 amino acids. J was trimmed by 1 base and V by 0 bases; bases with no gene match: 0. CDR3 nucleotide sequence: TGCGCCAGCAGTCAATCGGGACTAGCGGGAGGCACAGATACGCAGTATTTT. Amino acid sequence: CASSQSGLAGGTDTQYF.

This clone was seen only once. The chain has TRBV27 and TRBJ2-7; D is possibly TRBD2 (6 bases). V shed 4 bases and J shed 0 bases, with 10 bases lying between them. The germline gives CDR1 MNHEY, CDR2 SMNVEV (reference sequence). The CDR3 consists of 14 residues. CDR3 region: CASSWGTFSYEQYF. The CDR3 DNA is TGTGCCAGCAGTTGGGGGACTTTCTCCTACGAGCAGTACTTC.

The gene calls are TRBV9 and TRBJ2-1; D is perhaps TRBD2 (6 bases). The CDR3 covers 15 residues. Trimming left V 3 bases short and J 9 bases short, with 19 bases between. From germline, CDR1 is SGDLS and CDR2 YYNGEE. The CDR3 region is CASSARPTSEGEQFF. In nucleotides, the CDR3 is TGTGCCAGCAGCGCTCGGCCGACCTCGGAGGGTGAGCAGTTCTTC.

The gene calls are TRBV7-9 and TRBJ2-7, with unresolved D. CDR3 length: 12 residues. Germline CDR1 reads SEHNR; CDR2 reads FQNEAQ (reference sequence). Trimming removed 6 bases from V and 6 bases from J, with 12 bases in between. The CDR3 nucleotides read TGTGCCAGCAGGGCAGGCTCGAGCGAGCAGTACTTC. Its protein product is CASRAGSSEQYF.

This chain uses TRBV10-3 with TRBJ2-5; TRBD2 aligns across 14 bases. The V segment lost 2 bases and the J segment 2 bases; nucleotides outside the gene matches: 13. The CDR3 has 20 residues. Germline V gene lookup returns CDR1 ENHRY and CDR2 SYGVKD. The CDR3 sequence is CAISEDPYSTSGRGQETQYF. In nucleotides, the CDR3 is TGTGCCATCAGTGAGGATCCATACTCGACTAGCGGGAGGGGACAAGAGACCCAGTACTTC.